A single sample is the source of the 25 T cell receptor beta chains below, sequenced in a study of cytomegalovirus exposure and HLA in healthy donors. 13 Jbeta primers and 60 Vbeta primers were used for the PCR. Data came from immunoSEQ multiplex PCR; TCRdb stores just in-frame clones and leaves some out. This table holds 120,000 to 150,000 clones, roughly 77% found once. The sequenced sample consisted of PBMCs. These receptors came from a female donor in good health and CMV-seronegative.

The table lists this clone with a few counts. The V gene is TRBV28, the J gene TRBJ2-7; no clear D gene. Looked up from germline, CDR1 is MDHEN and CDR2 is SYDVKM. Trimming removed 1 base at V and 2 bases at J, with 9 bases between. This CDR3 is 14 amino acids long. The CDR3 reads CASSLSSLPYEQYF. Written as DNA, the CDR3 is TGTGCCAGCAGTTTATCGTCCCTCCCCTACGAGCAGTACTTC.

The chain uses TRBV7-2 and TRBJ1-5; no clear D gene. This CDR3 has 13 residues. V lost 2 bases and J lost 4, with 6 bases in between. Germline V gene lookup returns CDR1 SGHTA and CDR2 FQGNSA. CDR3 protein: CASSLSPNQPQHF. CDR3 sequence (DNA): TGTGCCAGCAGCTTATCTCCGAATCAGCCCCAGCATTTT.

V gene TRBV18 combines with J gene TRBJ2-7, with D possibly matching TRBD1 (6 bases). V shed 2 bases and J shed 6 bases, with 14 bases lying between them. CDR1 is KGHSH and CDR2 is LQKENI in the germline V gene. This CDR3 has 14 residues. In DNA form, the CDR3 reads TGTGCCAGCTCACCAGGGGGCGCGCTTGCCGAGCAGTACTTC. This gives the protein CASSPGGALAEQYF.

The chain couples TRBV6-5 to TRBJ1-2; D is perhaps TRBD1 (5 bases). This CDR3 comprises 13 residues. Germline V gene data show CDR1 as MNHEY and CDR2 as SVGAGI. Trimming took 5 bases from V and 6 from J, leaving 13 bases between them. The CDR3 coding sequence is TGTGCCAGCAGTCCGAACAGGAACCATGGCTACACCTTC. This translates into CASSPNRNHGYTF.

The genes are TRBV7-3 and TRBJ2-5; perhaps TRBD1 as D (6 bases). Deletions cut 5 bases from V and 5 bases from J, with 15 bases between. The germline V gene encodes CDR1 SGHTA and CDR2 FQGTGA. The CDR3 spans 14 residues. The CDR3 region is CASSPQGAWETQYF. CDR3 DNA sequence: TGTGCCAGCAGCCCACAGGGAGCTTGGGAGACCCAGTACTTC.

The CDR3 DNA reads as TGTGCCAGCTCACCATTGCCAGGAGGCGGGAATTCACCCCTCCACTTT. Its protein is CASSPLPGGGNSPLHF. The V gene is TRBV18, the J gene TRBJ1-6, with D unresolved. CDR3 length: 16 amino acids. Germline V gene lookup returns CDR1 KGHSH and CDR2 LQKENI. Trimming removed 2 bases from V and 7 bases from J, with 15 bases in between.

V is TRBV5-8 and J is TRBJ2-1; a possible D gene is TRBD1 (6 bases). Looked up from germline, CDR1 is SGHTS and CDR2 is YDEGEE. The CDR3 has 13 amino acids. Between the trimmed V and J ends, which lost 7 bases and 2 bases, there was a span of 10 bases. CDR3 nucleotide sequence: TGTGCCAGCGTCACAGGGACCTACAATGAGCAGTTCTTC. This gives the protein CASVTGTYNEQFF.

This chain links TRBV5-1 with TRBJ2-2, with TRBD2 matching over 9 bases. J was trimmed by 8 bases and V by 6 bases; bases with no gene match: 11. Looked up from germline, CDR1 is SGHRS and CDR2 is YFSETQ. The CDR3 consists of 15 residues. CDR3 nucleotides: TGCGCCAGCACCCCTCGCGGGGGGGCATCTGGGGAGCTGTTTTTT. This translates into CASTPRGGASGELFF.

V is TRBV5-4 and J is TRBJ2-3; D not resolved. Trimming left V 2 bases short and J 2 bases short, with 12 bases between. CDR1 SGHNT and CDR2 YYREEE come from the germline V gene (reference sequence). This CDR3 has 15 amino acids. CDR3 sequence reads: CASSFFALYTDTQYF. The CDR3, as DNA: TGTGCCAGCAGCTTCTTTGCTCTATACACAGATACGCAGTATTTT. Full variable domain (outside the CDR3, taken from reference TRBV5-4 and TRBJ2-3): ETGVTQSPTHLIKTRGQQVTLRCSSQSGHNTVSWYQQALGQGPQFIFQYYREEENGRGNFPPRFSGLQFPNYSSELNVNALELDDSALYLCASSFFALYTDTQYFGPGTRLTVL.

V usage is TRBV11-2 and J usage is TRBJ2-3; TRBD2 matches at 12 bases. CDR1 SGHAT and CDR2 FQNNGV come from the germline V gene. With V trimmed by 7 bases and J by 6 bases, 20 bases remained unmatched. CDR3 length equals 19 residues. CDR3 bases: TGTGCCAGCAACCGTCGGAGGCTAGCGGGGGGGTTTTGGGTGGATACGCAGTATTTT. Translating gives CASNRRRLAGGFWVDTQYF. The entire variable domain, with the rest obtained from reference TRBV11-2 and TRBJ2-3, is as follows: EAGVAQSPRYKIIEKRQSVAFWCNPISGHATLYWYQQILGQGPKLLIQFQNNGVVDDSQLPKDRFSAERLKGVDSTLKIQPAKLEDSAVYLCASNRRRLAGGFWVDTQYFGPGTRLTVL.

The chain combines TRBV9 with TRBJ2-3; D uncertain. The CDR3 sequence is 15 residues long. The V and J ends lost 0 bases and 2 bases respectively, with 10 bases between them. Germline lookup yields CDR1 SGDLS and CDR2 YYNGEE. CDR3 amino acids: CASSVGATHTDTQYF. The CDR3 region has the DNA TGTGCCAGCAGCGTAGGGGCTACCCACACAGATACGCAGTATTTT.

This rearrangement joins TRBV2 to TRBJ2-3, with 9 bases that match TRBD2. The ends lost 6 bases at V and 3 bases at J; junction bases unmatched: 4. This CDR3 contains 14 residues. Germline V CDR1 and CDR2: SNHLY, FYNNEI. The CDR3 is CASSPGLATDTQYF. The CDR3 DNA sequence: TGTGCCAGCAGCCCGGGACTAGCAACAGATACGCAGTATTTT. Full variable domain (outside the CDR3, taken from reference TRBV2 and TRBJ2-3): EPEVTQTPSHQVTQMGQEVILRCVPISNHLYFYWYRQILGQKVEFLVSFYNNEISEKSEIFDDQFSVERPDGSNFTLKIRSTKLEDSAMYFCASSPGLATDTQYFGPGTRLTVL.

The V and J genes are TRBV5-4 and TRBJ2-7; TRBD1 matches at 7 bases. Losses at the gene ends were 5 bases for V and 7 bases for J; bases not matched to a gene: 6. CDR3 length: 12 amino acids. Germline CDR1 and CDR2: SGHNT and YYREEE (reference sequence). The CDR3 DNA follows: TGTGCCAGCAGTCCCCAGGGGGAGGAGCAGTACTTC. Its translation is CASSPQGEEQYF.

The chain links TRBV9 to TRBJ1-3; TRBD1 is a possible D gene (5 bases). CDR3 size: 15 residues. The germline V gene has CDR1 SGDLS and CDR2 YYNGEE. Between the trimmed V and J ends, which lost 9 bases and 2 bases, there was a span of 18 bases. In DNA, the CDR3 is TGTGCCACTCCGGAGAGGGAGGGGACTGGAAACACCATATATTTT. This codes for CATPEREGTGNTIYF. The variable domain in full, with the rest retrieved from reference TRBV9 and TRBJ1-3, is DSGVTQTPKHLITATGQRVTLRCSPRSGDLSVYWYQQSLDQGLQFLIQYYNGEERAKGNILERFSAQQFPDLHSELNLSSLELGDSALYFCATPEREGTGNTIYFGEGSWLTVV.

The chain uses TRBV7-9 and TRBJ2-1; D is possibly TRBD2 (5 bases). This CDR3 spans 14 amino acids. Germline CDR1 reads SEHNR; CDR2 reads FQNEAQ (reference sequence). Trimming removed 5 bases from V and 5 bases from J, with 13 bases in between. The CDR3 DNA reads as TGTGCCAGCAGCCTTTTAGAGGGAGACAATGAGCAGTTCTTC. Translation gives CASSLLEGDNEQFF.

This clone appeared a few times. The chain combines TRBV30 with TRBJ1-3; no clear D. There are 11 residues in the CDR3. The V gene's germline CDR1 is GTSNPN and CDR2 SVGIG (reference sequence). The V gene lost 4 bases and the J gene lost 4 bases, with 5 bases spanning the gap. CDR3 in amino acids: CAWKTGNTIYF. The CDR3 DNA is TGTGCCTGGAAGACAGGAAACACCATATATTTT.

This chain links TRBV27 with TRBJ2-7; possibly TRBD2 for D (6 bases). V was cut by 6 bases and J by 2 bases, with 14 bases left in between. CDR1 is MNHEY, CDR2 SMNVEV, per germline (reference sequence). This CDR3 has 14 residues. This CDR3 is CASRGGDGPYEQYF. Here the CDR3 DNA reads TGTGCCAGCAGAGGAGGGGACGGACCCTACGAGCAGTACTTC.

This rearrangement joins TRBV5-1 to TRBJ2-7; maybe TRBD1 (5 bases). Trimming took 0 bases from V and 1 from J, leaving 8 bases between them. CDR1 and CDR2 (germline): SGHRS, YFSETQ. The CDR3 has 14 residues. CDR3 residues: CASSLDRRSYEQYF. The DNA of the CDR3 is TGCGCCAGCAGCTTGGACAGGCGGTCCTACGAGCAGTACTTC.

This clone was counted only a few times. The chain recombines TRBV19 with TRBJ2-5; the D gene is possibly TRBD1 (5 bases). The CDR3 runs 13 residues. Germline CDR1 is LNHDA and CDR2 is SQIVND (reference sequence). Trimming left V 5 bases short and J 5 bases short, with 12 bases between. The CDR3 DNA reads TGTGCCAGTAGTCGACAGATTCGGGAGACCCAGTACTTC. Its protein is CASSRQIRETQYF.

This clone was detected only a few times. This chain uses TRBV29-1 with TRBJ2-2; 10 bases agree with TRBD2. Germline values: CDR1 SQVTM, CDR2 ANQGSEA. V trimming: 4 bases; J trimming: 6 bases; junction bases outside the gene matches: 8. CDR3 length: 15 amino acids. CDR3: CSVGGLAGDPGELFF. The CDR3 nucleotides are TGCAGCGTTGGGGGTCTAGCGGGAGATCCCGGGGAGCTGTTTTTT.

This rearrangement joins TRBV11-3 to TRBJ2-7, with 8 bases fitting TRBD1. Germline V gives CDR1 SGHNT, CDR2 YENEEA. J was trimmed by 2 bases and V by 1 base; bases with no gene match: 4. This CDR3 is built from 15 residues. The CDR3 nucleotides are TGTGCCAGCAGCTTAGGAGGGACAGGAACCTACGAGCAGTACTTC. Translation: CASSLGGTGTYEQYF.

The chain links TRBV4-1 to TRBJ2-5; 9 bases are shared with TRBD2. Germline CDR1 MGHRA, CDR2 YSYEKL. This CDR3 comprises 17 residues. V was clipped by 0 bases and J by 1 base; unmatched bases: 6. The CDR3 protein is CASSQDTKREVQETQYF. For the CDR3, the DNA is TGCGCCAGCAGCCAAGATACCAAGCGGGAGGTCCAAGAGACCCAGTACTTC.

The chain combines TRBV29-1 with TRBJ1-2; 8 nucleotides match TRBD1. The germline V gene encodes CDR1 SQVTM and CDR2 ANQGSEA. The CDR3 sequence is 13 residues long. Losses at the gene ends were 4 bases for V and 5 bases for J; bases not matched to a gene: 6. CDR3 nucleotide sequence: TGCAGCGTTGGGACAGGGTGGGATTATGGCTACACCTTC. Protein: CSVGTGWDYGYTF.

V gene TRBV15 combines with J gene TRBJ2-5; D gene uncertain. The germline V gene has CDR1 LNHNV and CDR2 YYDKDF (reference sequence). The length of the CDR3 is 15 residues. V lost 8 bases, J lost 2 bases, and 18 bases lay in between. CDR3 protein: CATSIRSRVQETQYF. As DNA, the CDR3 is TGTGCCACCTCCATACGTAGCCGGGTTCAAGAGACCCAGTACTTC.

This sequence joins TRBV5-1 and TRBJ1-4; the match to TRBD1 covers 10 bases. Unmatched junction bases numbered 6, after V lost 1 base and J lost 6 bases. Germline V gene lookup returns CDR1 SGHRS and CDR2 YFSETQ. There are 16 residues in the CDR3. The CDR3 protein is CASSLSLGTGDEKLFF. The DNA for the CDR3 is TGCGCCAGCAGCTTGTCGCTTGGGACAGGGGATGAAAAACTGTTTTTT.